This record covers a single TCR beta chain. This clonotype was observed at least ten times. Its antigen is currently not known. Per-base quality was not reported, and no clone a single base away is much larger than it. The data were taken from a study of tumor and adjacent non-tumor tissue in lung cancer (dated by TCRdb to 2016 to 2018). With regard to the full study: Of the cohort, 11 to 12 patients had adenocarcinoma, 2 had squamous cell carcinoma and 1 had small cell lung cancer. Ages among the roughly 15 patients ranged from roughly 31 to 76 years, there were around 10 men and 5 women, and disease was at TNM stage I to III. A total of 95 million to 150 million productive TCRbeta reads were generated by sequencing, corresponding to an average of around 4 million reads per sample. The study compared bulk TCRbeta repertoires between lung tumor tissue and matched distant non-tumor lung tissue from 15 lung cancer patients. More than 25 paired specimens, one tumor and one normal lung sample per patient, were profiled by TCRbeta CDR3 sequencing. The paper as a whole reports these results and caveats: TCR diversity was significantly higher in younger patients, and greater tumor TCR diversity was associated with shorter overall survival and shorter disease-free survival. The methods do not name the sequencing platform or mention unique molecular identifiers. Only about 15 patients were in the cohort, and the authors stated that larger samples and more detailed clinical data are needed. Because peripheral blood was not sequenced, blood TCRbeta repertoires in the lung cancer patients of the study were not examined. In normal lung, the top 100 clones accounted for a significantly larger cumulative share of the repertoire than in tumor tissue. Tumor tissue showed significantly higher TCR diversity (inverse Simpson) than normal lung tissue, at 431.37 vs 166.20 (P = 0.0075, Mann-Whitney U test).

Libraries were made using multiplex PCR. TCRdb records Illumina HiSeq 2500 as the sequencer. Following protocols modified from ARM-PCR, the researchers constructed TCRbeta libraries through three rounds of nested PCR with primers (Table S4). PCR products of 200-500 bp were gel-excised and purified with the QIAquick gel extraction kit before sequencing. The authors' pipeline ran thus. Reads were cleaned using Trimmomatic, were merged into complete CDR3 sequences using FLASH, and were assigned to V(D)J germline segments using MiTCR. VDJtools was used to compute clonal diversity as the inverse Simpson's index. A read counted as productive if the sequence was in-frame and lacked a premature stop codon. TCRdb applied fastp at Q25 and MiXCR to the public reads, then kept only in-frame beta chains. A single entry per CDR3 protein holds the most common genes and DNA from its merged rows. V and J calls and clone size were set by TCRdb, not the authors. The sample contains 120,000 or so distinct CDR3 sequences, 66% of them found a single time. Clones ranked in the top ten supply roughly 13% of the sample.

V is cut by 4 bases and J by 0 bases, and the space between the germline ends is 10 bases. There are 15 amino acids in the CDR3, from cysteine to phenylalanine inclusive. Just the 45-base CDR3 DNA is kept, in frame starting at base 1. RNA was isolated from bulk, unsorted tissue, and RNA quality was assessed with a NanoDrop ND-1000 and an Agilent 2100. All donors had newly diagnosed lung cancer, had not received prior chemotherapy, and were admitted for thoracic surgery in China between August and November 2014. Patients with previous radiotherapy or chemotherapy, or with another concurrent cancer, were excluded from the study. Surgical tissue pieces of roughly 1-2.2 cm3 were preserved in RNAlater solution and stored at -80 °C until use.

The receptor's source is a young man with non-small cell lung cancer. Here the chain combines TRBV12-3 or TRBV12-4 and TRBJ1-3, with an unclear D gene assignment. Sequencing input: lung tumor tissue. The DNA sequence follows: TGTGCCAGCAGTTGGCAGCCAATCTCTGGAAACACCATATATTTT. Its amino acids are CASSWQPISGNTIYF.